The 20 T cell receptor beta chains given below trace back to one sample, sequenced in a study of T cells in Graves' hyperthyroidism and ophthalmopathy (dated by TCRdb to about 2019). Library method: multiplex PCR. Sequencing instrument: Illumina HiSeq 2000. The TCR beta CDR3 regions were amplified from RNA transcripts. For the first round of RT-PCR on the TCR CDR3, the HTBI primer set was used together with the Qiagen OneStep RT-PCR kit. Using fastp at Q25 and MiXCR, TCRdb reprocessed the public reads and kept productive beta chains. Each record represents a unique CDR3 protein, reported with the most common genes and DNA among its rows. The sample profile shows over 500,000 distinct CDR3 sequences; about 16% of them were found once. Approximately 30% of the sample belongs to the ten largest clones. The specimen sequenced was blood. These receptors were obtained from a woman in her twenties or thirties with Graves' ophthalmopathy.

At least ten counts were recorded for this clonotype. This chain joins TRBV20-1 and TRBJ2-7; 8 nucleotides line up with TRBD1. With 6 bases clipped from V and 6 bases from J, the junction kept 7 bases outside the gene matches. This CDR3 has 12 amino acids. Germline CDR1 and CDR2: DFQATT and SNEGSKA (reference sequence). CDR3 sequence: CSAHQGAPEQYF. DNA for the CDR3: TGCAGTGCACATCAGGGGGCGCCCGAGCAGTACTTC.

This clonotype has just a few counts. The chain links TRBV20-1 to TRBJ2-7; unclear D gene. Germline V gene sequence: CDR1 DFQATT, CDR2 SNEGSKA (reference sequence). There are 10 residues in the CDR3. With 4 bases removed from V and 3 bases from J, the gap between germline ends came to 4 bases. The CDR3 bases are TGCAGTGCTAAGGACTACGAGCAGTACTTC. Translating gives CSAKDYEQYF.

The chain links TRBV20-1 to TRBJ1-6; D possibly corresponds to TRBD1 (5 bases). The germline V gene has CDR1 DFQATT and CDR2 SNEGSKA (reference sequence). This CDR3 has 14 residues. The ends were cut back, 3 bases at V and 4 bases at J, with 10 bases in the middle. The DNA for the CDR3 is TGCAGTGCTAGTCTGGGGCCTTATAATTCACCCCTCCACTTT. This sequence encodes CSASLGPYNSPLHF.

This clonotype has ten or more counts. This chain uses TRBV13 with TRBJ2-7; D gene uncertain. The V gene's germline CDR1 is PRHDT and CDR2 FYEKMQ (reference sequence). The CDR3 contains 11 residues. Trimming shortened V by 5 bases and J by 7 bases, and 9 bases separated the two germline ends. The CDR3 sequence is CASSASDEQYF. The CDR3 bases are TGTGCCAGCAGCGCCTCTGATGAGCAGTACTTC.

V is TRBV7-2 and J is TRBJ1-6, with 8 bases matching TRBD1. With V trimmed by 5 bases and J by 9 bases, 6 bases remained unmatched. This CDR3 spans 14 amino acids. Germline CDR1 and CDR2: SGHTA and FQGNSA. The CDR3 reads CASSPGQGTSPLHF. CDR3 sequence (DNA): TGTGCCAGCAGCCCCGGACAGGGTACTTCACCCCTCCACTTT.

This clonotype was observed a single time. The CDR3 reads CASRVGSGLAGSTDTQYF. CDR3 bases: TGTGCCAGCAGAGTGGGGTCCGGACTAGCGGGGTCCACAGATACGCAGTATTTT. V usage is TRBV11-2 and J usage is TRBJ2-3, with 12 bases lining up with TRBD2. The CDR3 covers 18 residues. Germline V gene lookup returns CDR1 SGHAT and CDR2 FQNNGV. Trimming cost V 6 bases and J 2 bases; bases outside gene matches: 12.

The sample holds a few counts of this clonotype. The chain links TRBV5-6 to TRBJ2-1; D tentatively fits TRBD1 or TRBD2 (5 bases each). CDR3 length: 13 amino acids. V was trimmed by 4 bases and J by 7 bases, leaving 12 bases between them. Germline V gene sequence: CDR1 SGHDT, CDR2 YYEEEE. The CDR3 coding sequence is TGTGCCAGCAGCCCTGGGACCCTAAATGAGCAGTTCTTC. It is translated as CASSPGTLNEQFF.

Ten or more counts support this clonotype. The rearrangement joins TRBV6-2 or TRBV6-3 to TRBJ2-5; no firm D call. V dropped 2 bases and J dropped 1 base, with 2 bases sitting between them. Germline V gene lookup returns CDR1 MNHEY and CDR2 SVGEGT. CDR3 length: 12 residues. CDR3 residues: CASSYPQETQYF. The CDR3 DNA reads TGTGCCAGCAGTTACCCCCAAGAGACCCAGTACTTC.

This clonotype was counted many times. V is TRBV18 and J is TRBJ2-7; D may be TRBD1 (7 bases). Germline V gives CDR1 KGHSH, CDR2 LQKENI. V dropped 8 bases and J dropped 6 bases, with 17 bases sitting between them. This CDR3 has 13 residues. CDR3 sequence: CASRRGRGSEQYF. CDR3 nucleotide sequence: TGTGCCAGCCGGAGGGGGCGCGGATCCGAGCAGTACTTC.

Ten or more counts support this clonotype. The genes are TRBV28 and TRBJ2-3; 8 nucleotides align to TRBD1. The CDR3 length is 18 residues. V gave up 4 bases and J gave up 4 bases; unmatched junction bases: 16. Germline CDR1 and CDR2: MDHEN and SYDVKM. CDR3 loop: CASSYSFLQGALADTQYF. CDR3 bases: TGTGCCAGCAGTTATTCCTTCCTTCAGGGGGCCCTCGCAGATACGCAGTATTTT.

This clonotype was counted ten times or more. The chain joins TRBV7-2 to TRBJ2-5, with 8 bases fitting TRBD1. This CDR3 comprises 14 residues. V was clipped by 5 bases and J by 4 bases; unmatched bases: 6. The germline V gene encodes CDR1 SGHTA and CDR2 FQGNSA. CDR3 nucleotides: TGTGCCAGCAGCCACGACAGGGGTGGAGAGACCCAGTACTTC. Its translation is CASSHDRGGETQYF.

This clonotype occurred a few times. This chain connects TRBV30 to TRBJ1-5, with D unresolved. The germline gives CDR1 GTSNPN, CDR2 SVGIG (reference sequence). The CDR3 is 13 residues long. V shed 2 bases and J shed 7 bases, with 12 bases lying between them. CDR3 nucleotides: TGTGCCTGGAGTTTCAAGGGTTGGCAGCCCCAGCATTTT. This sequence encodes CAWSFKGWQPQHF.

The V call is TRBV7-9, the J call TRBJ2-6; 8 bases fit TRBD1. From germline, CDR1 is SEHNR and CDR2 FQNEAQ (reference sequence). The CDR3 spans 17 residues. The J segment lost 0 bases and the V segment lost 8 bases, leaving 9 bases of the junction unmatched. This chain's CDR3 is CASPQGAPSSGANVLTF. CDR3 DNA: TGTGCCAGCCCCCAGGGGGCGCCTAGCTCTGGGGCCAACGTCCTGACTTTC.

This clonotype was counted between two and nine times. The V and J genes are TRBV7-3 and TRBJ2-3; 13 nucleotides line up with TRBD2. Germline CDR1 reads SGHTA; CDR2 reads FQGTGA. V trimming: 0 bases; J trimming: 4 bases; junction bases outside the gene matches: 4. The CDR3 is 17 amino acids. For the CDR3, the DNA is TGTGCCAGCAGCTTAACCGGGACTAGCGGGATGGCAGATACGCAGTATTTT. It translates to CASSLTGTSGMADTQYF.

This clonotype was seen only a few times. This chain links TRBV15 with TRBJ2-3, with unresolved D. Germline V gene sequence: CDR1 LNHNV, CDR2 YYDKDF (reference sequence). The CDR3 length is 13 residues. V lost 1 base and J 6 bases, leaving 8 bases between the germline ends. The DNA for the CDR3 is TGTGCCACCAGCAGAGGAGTGACGGATACGCAGTATTTT. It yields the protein CATSRGVTDTQYF. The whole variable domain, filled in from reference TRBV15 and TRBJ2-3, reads DAMVIQNPRYQVTQFGKPVTLSCSQTLNHNVMYWYQQKSSQAPKLLFHYYDKDFNNEADTPDNFQSRRPNTSFCFLDIRSPGLGDTAMYLCATSRGVTDTQYFGPGTRLTVL.

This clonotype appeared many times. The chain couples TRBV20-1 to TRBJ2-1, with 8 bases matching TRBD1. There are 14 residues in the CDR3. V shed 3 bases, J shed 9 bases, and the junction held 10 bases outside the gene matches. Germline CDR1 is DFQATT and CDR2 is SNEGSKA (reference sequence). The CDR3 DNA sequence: TGCAGTGCTAGTGGATTCAGGGGGCGTAGTGAGCAGTTCTTC. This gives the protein CSASGFRGRSEQFF.

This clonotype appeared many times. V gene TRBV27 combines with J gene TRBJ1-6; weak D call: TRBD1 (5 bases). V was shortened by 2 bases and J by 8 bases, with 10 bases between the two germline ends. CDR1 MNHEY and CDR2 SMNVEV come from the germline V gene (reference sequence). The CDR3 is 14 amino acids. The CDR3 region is CASSLQGEDSPLHF. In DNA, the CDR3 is TGTGCCAGCAGTTTACAAGGGGAGGATTCACCCCTCCACTTT.

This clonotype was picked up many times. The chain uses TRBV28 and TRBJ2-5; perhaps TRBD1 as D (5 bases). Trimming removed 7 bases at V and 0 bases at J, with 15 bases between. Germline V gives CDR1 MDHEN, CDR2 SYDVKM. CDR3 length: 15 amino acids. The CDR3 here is CASNTGFGYQETQYF. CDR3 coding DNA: TGTGCCAGCAATACAGGTTTCGGGTACCAAGAGACCCAGTACTTC.

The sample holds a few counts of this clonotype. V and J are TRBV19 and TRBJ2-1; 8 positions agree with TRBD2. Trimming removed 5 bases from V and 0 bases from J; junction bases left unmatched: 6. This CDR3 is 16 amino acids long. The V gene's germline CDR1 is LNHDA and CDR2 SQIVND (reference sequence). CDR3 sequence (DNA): TGTGCCAGTAGTTCGGCCGGGACTAGCTCCTACAATGAGCAGTTCTTC. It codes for CASSSAGTSSYNEQFF. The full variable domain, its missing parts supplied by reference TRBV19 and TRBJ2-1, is DGGITQSPKYLFRKEGQNVTLSCEQNLNHDAMYWYRQDPGQGLRLIYYSQIVNDFQKGDIAEGYSVSREKKESFPLTVTSAQKNPTAFYLCASSSAGTSSYNEQFFGPGTRLTVL.

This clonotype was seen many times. CDR3 region: CASSYSNTYEQYF. The CDR3 DNA follows: TGTGCCAGCAGTTACTCGAACACCTACGAGCAGTACTTC. The chain recombines TRBV6-2 or TRBV6-3 with TRBJ2-7; D call uncertain. There are 13 residues in the CDR3. V was cut by 0 bases and J by 2 bases, with 5 bases left in between. The germline CDR1 and CDR2 sequences are MNHEY and SVGEGT.